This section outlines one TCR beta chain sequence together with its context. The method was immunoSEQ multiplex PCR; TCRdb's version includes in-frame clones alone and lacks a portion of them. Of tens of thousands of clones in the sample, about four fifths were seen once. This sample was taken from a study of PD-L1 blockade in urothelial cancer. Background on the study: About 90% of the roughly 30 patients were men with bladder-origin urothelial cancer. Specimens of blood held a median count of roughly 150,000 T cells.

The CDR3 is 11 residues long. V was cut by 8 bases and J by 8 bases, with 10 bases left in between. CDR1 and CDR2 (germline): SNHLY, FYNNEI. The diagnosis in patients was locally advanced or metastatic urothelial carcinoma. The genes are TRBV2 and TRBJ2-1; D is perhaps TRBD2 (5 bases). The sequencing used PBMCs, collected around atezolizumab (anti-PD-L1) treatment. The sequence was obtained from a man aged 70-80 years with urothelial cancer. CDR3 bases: TGTGCCAGCCTGATGGGAGATGAGCAGTTCTTC. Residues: CASLMGDEQFF.